A selection of T cell receptor beta chains follows, all from one sample in a study of T cell responses to AZD1222 COVID-19 vaccine. Profiled with immunoSEQ multiplex PCR; TCRdb holds only in-frame clones, not every one. Here the sample spans over 100,000 clones, roughly 89% being singletons. This specimen consisted of peripheral blood, obtained on day 0 of AZD1222 vaccination. These receptors were taken from an adult in good health. CDR3s include the opening cysteine and the closing phenylalanine or tryptophan. Each record gives: D gene, V gene, clone size, J gene, CDR3 DNA, CDR3 protein. D genes are given only for firm matches. Clone size appears in some rows only: once, few, many, or a class for an expanded clone.

D: -
V: TRBV11-3
size: -
J: TRBJ2-2
DNA: TGTGCCAGCAGCCTCCAACGGACAGGTCGAGCGGGGACCGGGGAGCTGTTTTTT
CDR3: CASSLQRTGRAGTGELFF

D: -
V: TRBV27
size: few
J: TRBJ2-2
DNA: TGTGCCAGCAGTTTAATGCAGGGGGGAACCGGGGAGCTGTTTTTT
CDR3: CASSLMQGGTGELFF

D: -
V: TRBV6-1
size: -
J: TRBJ1-1
DNA: TGTGCCAGCAGTGAACCGGGACGGTCGAACACTGAAGCTTTCTTT
CDR3: CASSEPGRSNTEAFF

D: -
V: TRBV12-3/TRBV12-4
size: -
J: TRBJ1-6
DNA: TGTGCCAGCAGCCCTTTCTCTTGGACCCTCCACTTT
CDR3: CASSPFSWTLHF

D: -
V: TRBV10-3
size: few
J: TRBJ1-4
DNA: TGTGCCATCAAAGCTGCAACTAATGAAAAACTGTTTTTT
CDR3: CAIKAATNEKLFF

D: -
V: TRBV9
size: -
J: TRBJ1-6
DNA: TGTGCCAGCAGCGTCGGACGGAATTCACCCCTCCACTTT
CDR3: CASSVGRNSPLHF

D: TRBD2
V: TRBV29-1
size: -
J: TRBJ2-7
DNA: TGCAGCGTTGCCGCGGGGACTAGCGGATTCTACGAGCAGTACTTC
CDR3: CSVAAGTSGFYEQYF

D: TRBD2
V: TRBV4-2
size: -
J: TRBJ2-2
DNA: TGTGCCAGCAGCCAGGCTAGCGGGAACACCGGGGAGCTGTTTTTT
CDR3: CASSQASGNTGELFF

D: TRBD1
V: TRBV5-1
size: -
J: TRBJ2-7
DNA: TGCGCCAGCCAAGTCCGGACAGGGGGTTCCGAGCAGTACTTC
CDR3: CASQVRTGGSEQYF

D: -
V: TRBV2
size: once
J: TRBJ1-5
DNA: TGTGCCAGCAGGGACAACGGGGAGGATTATCAGCCCCAGCATTTT
CDR3: CASRDNGEDYQPQHF

D: TRBD2
V: TRBV3-1/TRBV3-2
size: -
J: TRBJ2-1
DNA: TGTGCCAGCAGCTTAGCGGGTGGGATCGGGCAGTTCTTC
CDR3: CASSLAGGIGQFF

D: -
V: TRBV19
size: -
J: TRBJ2-1
DNA: TGTGCCAGTAGTTCCCAGGCGGCCGGCCGGAACAATGAGCAGTTCTTC
CDR3: CASSSQAAGRNNEQFF

D: -
V: TRBV28
size: -
J: TRBJ1-1
DNA: TGTGCCAGCAGTTTATGGGGGGCAGGGGACACTGAAGCTTTCTTT
CDR3: CASSLWGAGDTEAFF

D: TRBD1
V: TRBV28
size: -
J: TRBJ1-4
DNA: TGTGCCAGCAGATCTCAGGGGGTAACTAATGAAAAACTGTTTTTT
CDR3: CASRSQGVTNEKLFF

D: -
V: TRBV4-3
size: -
J: TRBJ1-1
DNA: TGCGCCAGCAGCCAAGACCTCCACACTGAAGCTTTCTTT
CDR3: CASSQDLHTEAFF

D: -
V: TRBV27
size: -
J: TRBJ1-2
DNA: TGTGCCAGCAGTGCTGACACACCTCTCAGCGGCTATGGCTACACCTTC
CDR3: CASSADTPLSGYGYTF

D: -
V: TRBV6-5
size: -
J: TRBJ1-1
DNA: TGTGCCAGCAGTTTGCCGGGCGGGACTGAAGCTTTCTTT
CDR3: CASSLPGGTEAFF

D: TRBD2
V: TRBV6-2/TRBV6-3
size: -
J: TRBJ2-1
DNA: TGTGCCAGCAGTTCCCCCGGGGGACTAGCGGGAGGGCCAGTAAACGGTGAGCAGTTCTTC
CDR3: CASSSPGGLAGGPVNGEQFF

D: -
V: TRBV3-1/TRBV3-2
size: once
J: TRBJ1-4
DNA: TGTGCCAGCAGCCGAGAACGGACTCTCTCACGGCGACTGTTTTTT
CDR3: CASSRERTLSRRLFF

D: TRBD2
V: TRBV29-1
size: -
J: TRBJ2-3
DNA: TGCAGCGTTGTTGTGGGACTAGCGGGAGGGAACACAGATACGCAGTATTTT
CDR3: CSVVVGLAGGNTDTQYF

D: TRBD1
V: TRBV2
size: -
J: TRBJ1-5
DNA: TGTGCCAGCAGTAAGGACAGGGGATATAGCAATCAGCCCCAGCATTTT
CDR3: CASSKDRGYSNQPQHF

D: TRBD1
V: TRBV5-1
size: once
J: TRBJ2-2
DNA: TGCGCCAGCAGACCCGAACAGGGGGCGGGGGAGCTGTTTTTT
CDR3: CASRPEQGAGELFF

D: TRBD2
V: TRBV9
size: -
J: TRBJ2-3
DNA: TGTGCCAGCAGCGTCGGGACTAGCGGGAGAGGTGGCACAGATACGCAGTATTTT
CDR3: CASSVGTSGRGGTDTQYF

D: -
V: TRBV18
size: -
J: TRBJ1-1
DNA: TGTGCCAGCTCACCACCGTCCCAGGGGATGACTGAAGCTTTCTTT
CDR3: CASSPPSQGMTEAFF

D: TRBD1
V: TRBV28
size: medium-sized
J: TRBJ2-7
DNA: TGTGCCAGCAGTGAGACAGGGCCTGGGGGCTACGAGCAGTACTTC
CDR3: CASSETGPGGYEQYF

D: -
V: TRBV5-4
size: -
J: TRBJ2-1
DNA: TGTGCCAGCAGCTCCCAGGGATCCTACAATGAGCAGTTCTTC
CDR3: CASSSQGSYNEQFF

D: -
V: TRBV20-1
size: -
J: TRBJ1-4
DNA: TGCAGTGCTAGTCCTATGAATGAAAAACTGTTTTTT
CDR3: CSASPMNEKLFF

D: -
V: TRBV3-1/TRBV3-2
size: -
J: TRBJ2-1
DNA: TGTGCCAGCAGCCTGGCCCCCAGCCACAATGAGCAGTTCTTC
CDR3: CASSLAPSHNEQFF

D: TRBD1
V: TRBV15
size: -
J: TRBJ2-5
DNA: TGTGCCACCAGCAGAGGGACAGGGCCAGAGACCCAGTACTTC
CDR3: CATSRGTGPETQYF

D: TRBD2
V: TRBV28
size: few
J: TRBJ2-1
DNA: TGTGCCAGCAGTACACCCGGGACTAGCGGGAGGAATGAGCAGTTCTTC
CDR3: CASSTPGTSGRNEQFF

D: -
V: TRBV9
size: -
J: TRBJ2-2
DNA: TGTGCCAGCAGCGCTGGGTTATTAGCGGGGGAGCTGTTTTTT
CDR3: CASSAGLLAGELFF

D: -
V: TRBV7-6
size: -
J: TRBJ1-2
DNA: TGTGCCACTGTTCGTCCGGGTTTGGGGCCCTATGGCTACACCTTC
CDR3: CATVRPGLGPYGYTF

D: TRBD2
V: TRBV6-6
size: once
J: TRBJ2-3
DNA: TGTGCCAGCAGTTTTCGGCTAGCGGGAGGCACAGATACGCAGTATTTT
CDR3: CASSFRLAGGTDTQYF

D: TRBD1
V: TRBV28
size: -
J: TRBJ1-4
DNA: TGTGCCAGCAGTCCAGGGGGAAGAACTAATGAAAAACTGTTTTTT
CDR3: CASSPGGRTNEKLFF

D: TRBD2
V: TRBV19
size: -
J: TRBJ2-2
DNA: TGTGCCAGTATACCTAGCGGGAGAGTCGGGGAGCTGTTTTTT
CDR3: CASIPSGRVGELFF

D: -
V: TRBV7-2
size: -
J: TRBJ2-1
DNA: TGTGCCAGCAGCCCCACGACCTATGGAAATGAGCAGTTCTTC
CDR3: CASSPTTYGNEQFF

D: -
V: TRBV6-9
size: -
J: TRBJ2-7
DNA: TGTGCCAGCAGTTATAGGCGAACGAGCTCCTACGAGCAGTACTTC
CDR3: CASSYRRTSSYEQYF

D: -
V: TRBV6-2/TRBV6-3
size: -
J: TRBJ1-5
DNA: TGTGCCAGCAGTTATAGGGTTAGCAATCAGCCCCAGCATTTT
CDR3: CASSYRVSNQPQHF

D: -
V: TRBV15
size: -
J: TRBJ2-1
DNA: TGTGCCACCAGCGGGGGGCAGACCGGTGGTTATGAGCAGTTCTTC
CDR3: CATSGGQTGGYEQFF

D: -
V: TRBV6-6
size: -
J: TRBJ2-7
DNA: TGTGCCAGCAGTTACGTCGGTTCCGAGCAGTACTTC
CDR3: CASSYVGSEQYF

D: -
V: TRBV15
size: -
J: TRBJ2-1
DNA: TGTGCCACCAGCGGTACCAAGGACTCAAACAATGAGCAGTTCTTC
CDR3: CATSGTKDSNNEQFF

D: TRBD2
V: TRBV4-3
size: -
J: TRBJ2-7
DNA: TGCGCCAGCAGCCAAGAGGACCCCAGCGGGAGCTCCTACGAGCAGTACTTC
CDR3: CASSQEDPSGSSYEQYF

D: -
V: TRBV19
size: -
J: TRBJ1-2
DNA: TGTGCCAGTAGTATAGATTGGCGGGGCTACACCTTC
CDR3: CASSIDWRGYTF